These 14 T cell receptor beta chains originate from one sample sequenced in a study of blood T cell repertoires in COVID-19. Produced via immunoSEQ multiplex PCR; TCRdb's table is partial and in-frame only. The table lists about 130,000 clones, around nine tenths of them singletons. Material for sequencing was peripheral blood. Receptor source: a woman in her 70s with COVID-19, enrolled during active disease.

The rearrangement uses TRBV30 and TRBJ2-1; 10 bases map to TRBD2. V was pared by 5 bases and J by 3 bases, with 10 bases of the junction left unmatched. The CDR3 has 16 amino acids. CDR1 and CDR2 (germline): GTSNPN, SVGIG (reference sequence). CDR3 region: CAWGNLGLAVYNEQFF. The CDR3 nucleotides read TGTGCCTGGGGGAACCTTGGACTAGCGGTCTACAATGAGCAGTTCTTC.

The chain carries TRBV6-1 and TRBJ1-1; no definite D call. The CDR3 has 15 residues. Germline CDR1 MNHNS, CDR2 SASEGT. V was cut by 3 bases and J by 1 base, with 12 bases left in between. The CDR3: CASSDFGLQNTEAFF. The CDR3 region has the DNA TGTGCCAGCAGTGATTTTGGACTCCAGAACACTGAAGCTTTCTTT.

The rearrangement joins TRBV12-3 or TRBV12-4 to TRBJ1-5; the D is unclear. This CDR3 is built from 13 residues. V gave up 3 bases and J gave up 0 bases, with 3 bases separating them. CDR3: CASSFYSNQPQHF. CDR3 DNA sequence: TGTGCCAGCAGTTTTTATAGCAATCAGCCCCAGCATTTT.

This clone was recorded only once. As DNA, the CDR3 is TGTGCCAGCAGTGAAGTGGTTCGGGGGGCGCGTGAGACCCAGTACTTC. This encodes CASSEVVRGARETQYF. The chain has TRBV2 and TRBJ2-5; D is possibly TRBD2 (7 bases). The germline V gene encodes CDR1 SNHLY and CDR2 FYNNEI. V gave up 1 base and J gave up 5 bases, with 17 bases separating them. CDR3 length: 16 amino acids.

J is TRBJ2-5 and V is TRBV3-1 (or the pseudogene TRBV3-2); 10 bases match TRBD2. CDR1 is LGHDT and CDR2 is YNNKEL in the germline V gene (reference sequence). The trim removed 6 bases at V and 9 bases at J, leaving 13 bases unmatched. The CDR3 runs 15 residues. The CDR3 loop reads CASSPSGGDPRAQYF. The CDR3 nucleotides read TGTGCCAGCAGTCCTAGCGGGGGAGACCCTAGGGCCCAGTACTTC.

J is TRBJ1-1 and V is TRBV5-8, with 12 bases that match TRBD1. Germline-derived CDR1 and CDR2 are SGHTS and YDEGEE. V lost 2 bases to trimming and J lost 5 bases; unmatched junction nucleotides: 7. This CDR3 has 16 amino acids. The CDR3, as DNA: TGTGCCAGCAGCTTCTTCCGGGGACAGGGGGCGACTGAAGCTTTCTTT. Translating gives CASSFFRGQGATEAFF.

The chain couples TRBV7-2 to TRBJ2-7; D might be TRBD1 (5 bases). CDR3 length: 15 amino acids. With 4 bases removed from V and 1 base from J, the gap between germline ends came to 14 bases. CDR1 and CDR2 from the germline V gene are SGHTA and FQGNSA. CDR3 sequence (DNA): TGTGCCAGCAGCTCGCAGGGTATTTCGTCCTACGAGCAGTACTTC. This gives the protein CASSSQGISSYEQYF.

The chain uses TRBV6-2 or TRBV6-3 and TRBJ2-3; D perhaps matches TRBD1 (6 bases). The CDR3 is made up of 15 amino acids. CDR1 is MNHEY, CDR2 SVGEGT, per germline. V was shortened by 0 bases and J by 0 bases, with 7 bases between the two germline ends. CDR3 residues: CASSYSGASTDTQYF. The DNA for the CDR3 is TGTGCCAGCAGTTACTCGGGGGCTAGCACAGATACGCAGTATTTT.

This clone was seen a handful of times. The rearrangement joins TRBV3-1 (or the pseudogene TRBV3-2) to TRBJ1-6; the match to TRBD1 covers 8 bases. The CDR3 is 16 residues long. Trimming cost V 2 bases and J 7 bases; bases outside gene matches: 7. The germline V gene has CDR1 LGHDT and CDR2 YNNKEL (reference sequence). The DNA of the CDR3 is TGTGCCAGCAGCCAACAACAGGGGGTAGGAAATTCACCCCTCCACTTT. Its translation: CASSQQQGVGNSPLHF.

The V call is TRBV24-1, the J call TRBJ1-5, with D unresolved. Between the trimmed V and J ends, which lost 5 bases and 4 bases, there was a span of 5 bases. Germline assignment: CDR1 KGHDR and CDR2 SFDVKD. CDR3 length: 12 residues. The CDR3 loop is CATSAVNQPQHF. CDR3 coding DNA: TGTGCCACCAGTGCCGTGAATCAGCCCCAGCATTTT.

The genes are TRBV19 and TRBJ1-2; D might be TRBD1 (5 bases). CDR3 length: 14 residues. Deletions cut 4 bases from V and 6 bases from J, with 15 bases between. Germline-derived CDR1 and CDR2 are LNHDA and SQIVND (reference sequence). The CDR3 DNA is TGTGCCAGTAGTACACGACAGTTCCCTAATGGCTACACCTTC. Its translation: CASSTRQFPNGYTF.

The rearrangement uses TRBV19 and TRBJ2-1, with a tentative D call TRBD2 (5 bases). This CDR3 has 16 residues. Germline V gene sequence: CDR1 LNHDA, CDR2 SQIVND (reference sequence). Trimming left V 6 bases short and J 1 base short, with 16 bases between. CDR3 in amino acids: CASSPLGRGSYNEQFF. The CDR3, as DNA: TGTGCCAGTAGCCCTCTCGGGCGCGGGTCCTACAATGAGCAGTTCTTC.

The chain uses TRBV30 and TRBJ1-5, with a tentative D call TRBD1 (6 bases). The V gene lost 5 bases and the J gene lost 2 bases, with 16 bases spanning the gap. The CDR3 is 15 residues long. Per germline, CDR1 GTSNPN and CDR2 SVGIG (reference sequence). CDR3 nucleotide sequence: TGTGCCTGGGACCTCGGACAGCATGGCAATCAGCCCCAGCATTTT. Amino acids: CAWDLGQHGNQPQHF.

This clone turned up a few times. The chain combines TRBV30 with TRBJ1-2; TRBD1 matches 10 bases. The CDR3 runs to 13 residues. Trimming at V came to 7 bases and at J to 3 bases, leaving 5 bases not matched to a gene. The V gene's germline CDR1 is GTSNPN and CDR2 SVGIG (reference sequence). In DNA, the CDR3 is TGTGCCTCACCGGGACAGGGGCACTATGGCTACACCTTC. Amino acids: CASPGQGHYGYTF.